This T cell receptor (beta chain) was obtained from a study of CD8 T cells in ankylosing spondylitis. Study-wide findings and caveats: Disease-linked clones were reportedly significantly enriched in matched ankylosing spondylitis synovial fluid.

Generation of TCR beta libraries employed quantitative 5'-RACE incorporating molecular barcodes. TCRdb re-derived calls from the 5' RACE reads in MiXCR, one entry per CDR3 protein. The sample consists of 110,000 to 150,000 distinct CDR3 sequences, more than 7% of them appearing once. This clonotype was picked up many times. Antigen unknown. The clonotype originates from a male donor with ankylosing spondylitis. Sequencing was performed on synovial fluid, either unsorted or a sorted T cell fraction (not recorded which).

CDR3 DNA sequence: TGTGCCAGCAGCGCCCGGTATAGCGGGGGGAGCACAGATACGCAGTATTTT. This gives the protein CASSARYSGGSTDTQYF. This sequence joins TRBV21-1 and TRBJ2-3; the D call of TRBD2 is as the table states it, not checked on the DNA. TRBV21-1 is a documented pseudogene. There are 17 residues in the CDR3.